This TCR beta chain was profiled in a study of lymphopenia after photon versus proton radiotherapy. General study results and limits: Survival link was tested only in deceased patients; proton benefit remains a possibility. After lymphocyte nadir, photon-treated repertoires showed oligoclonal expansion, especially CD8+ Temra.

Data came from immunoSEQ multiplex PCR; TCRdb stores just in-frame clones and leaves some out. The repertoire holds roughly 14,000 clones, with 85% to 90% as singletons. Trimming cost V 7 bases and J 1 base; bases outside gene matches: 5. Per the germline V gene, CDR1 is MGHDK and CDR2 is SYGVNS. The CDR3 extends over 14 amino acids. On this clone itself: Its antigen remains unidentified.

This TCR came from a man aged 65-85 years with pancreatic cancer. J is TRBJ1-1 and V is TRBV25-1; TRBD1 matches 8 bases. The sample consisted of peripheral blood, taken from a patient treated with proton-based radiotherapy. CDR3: CASTGQGKNTEAFF. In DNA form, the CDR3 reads TGTGCCAGCACAGGACAGGGCAAGAACACTGAAGCTTTCTTT.